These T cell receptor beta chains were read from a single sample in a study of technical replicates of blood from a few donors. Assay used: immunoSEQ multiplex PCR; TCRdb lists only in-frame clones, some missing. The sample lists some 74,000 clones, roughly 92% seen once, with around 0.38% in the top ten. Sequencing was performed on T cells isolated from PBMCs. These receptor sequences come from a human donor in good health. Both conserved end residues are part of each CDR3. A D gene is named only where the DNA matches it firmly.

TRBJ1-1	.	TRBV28	CASSLSAGVAEAFF	TGTGCCAGCAGTTTATCGGCAGGGGTCGCTGAAGCTTTCTTT
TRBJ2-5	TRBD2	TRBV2	CASSEASGTETQYF	TGTGCCAGCAGTGAGGCTAGCGGGACCGAGACCCAGTACTTC
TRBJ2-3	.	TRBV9	CASSAGTFVSDTQYF	TGTGCCAGCAGCGCCGGGACTTTCGTGTCAGATACGCAGTATTTT
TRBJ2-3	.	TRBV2	CASILGLAGGPPDTQYF	.
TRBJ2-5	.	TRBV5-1	CASSSQGFRETQYF	TGCGCCAGCAGTTCCCAGGGATTTAGAGAGACCCAGTACTTC
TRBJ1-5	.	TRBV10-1	CASSGGGSNQPQHF	TGCGCCAGCAGTGGGGGGGGGAGCAATCAGCCCCAGCATTTT
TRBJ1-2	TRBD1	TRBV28	CASSSPGQGTYGYTF	TGTGCCAGCAGTTCTCCGGGACAGGGGACCTATGGCTACACCTTC
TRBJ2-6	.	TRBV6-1	CASNWAQSGANVLTF	TGTGCCAGCAATTGGGCGCAATCTGGGGCCAACGTCCTGACTTTC
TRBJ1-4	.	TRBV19	CASSIQALLGEKLFF	TGTGCCAGTAGTATTCAGGCCCTGCTTGGAGAAAAACTGTTTTTT
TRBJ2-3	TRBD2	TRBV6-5	CASSYTSGRTDTQYF	TGTGCCAGCAGCTATACTAGCGGGAGGACAGATACGCAGTATTTT
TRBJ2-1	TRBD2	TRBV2	CARGSSGKFNEQFF	TGTGCCAGGGGGTCTAGCGGGAAGTTCAATGAGCAGTTCTTC
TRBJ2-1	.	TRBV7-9	CASSPDAGRSYNEQFF	TGTGCCAGCAGCCCCGACGCGGGACGTTCCTACAATGAGCAGTTCTTC
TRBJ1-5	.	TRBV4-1	CASSHDTGNNQPQHF	TGCGCCAGCAGCCATGACACAGGAAACAATCAGCCCCAGCATTTT
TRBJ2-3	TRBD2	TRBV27	CASSLLAGVSDTQYF	TGTGCCAGCAGTTTACTAGCGGGAGTTAGTGATACGCAGTATTTT
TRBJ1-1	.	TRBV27	CASWRMANTEAFF	TGTGCCAGTTGGAGGATGGCGAACACTGAAGCTTTCTTT
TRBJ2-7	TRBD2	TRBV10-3	CAISGLAGLHPNEQYF	TGTGCCATCAGTGGACTAGCGGGCCTACATCCCAACGAGCAGTACTTC